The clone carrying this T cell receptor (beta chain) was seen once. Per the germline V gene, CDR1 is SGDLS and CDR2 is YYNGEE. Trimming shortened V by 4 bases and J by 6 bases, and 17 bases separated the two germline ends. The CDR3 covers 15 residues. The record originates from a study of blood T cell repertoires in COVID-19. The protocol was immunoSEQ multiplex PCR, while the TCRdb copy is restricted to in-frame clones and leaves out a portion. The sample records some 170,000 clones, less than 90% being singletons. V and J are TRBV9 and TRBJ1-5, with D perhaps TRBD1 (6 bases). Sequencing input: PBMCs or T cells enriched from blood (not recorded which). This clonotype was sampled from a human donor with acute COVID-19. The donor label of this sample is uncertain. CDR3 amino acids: CASSPSSGQSQPQHF. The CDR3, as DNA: TGTGCCAGCAGCCCCTCATCGGGACAAAGTCAGCCCCAGCATTTT.